This T cell receptor (beta chain) was sequenced for a study of tumor-infiltrating lymphocytes in localized non-small cell lung cancer. Study at large: Patients included smokers and never-smokers with various histologies, some sampled after neoadjuvant chemotherapy.

TCRdb's table, derived via immunoSEQ multiplex PCR, lists solely in-frame clones and lacks some. The sample lists about 9,700 clones; around 73% were seen once. As for this clone: No antigen is known for it.

CDR3 length: 14 residues. Looked up from germline, CDR1 is SGHAT and CDR2 is FQNNGV. V was cut by 0 bases and J by 6 bases, with 11 bases left in between. Study-wide findings and caveats: T-cell fraction did not differ between immunotypes IM1 and IM2. Tumor T-cell fraction was not associated with recurrence-free survival. Different pieces of the same tissue were used for each assay.

This clonotype was obtained from a human donor with non-small cell lung cancer. The chain has TRBV11-2 and TRBJ1-1; TRBD1 might be the D (6 bases). The sequencing input was lung tumor tissue. The chain's CDR3 is CASSLEARGAEAFF. The CDR3 DNA sequence: TGTGCCAGCAGCTTAGAGGCCAGGGGTGCTGAAGCTTTCTTT.